Below are 13 T cell receptor beta chains sequenced from a single sample in a study of shared clonotypes between healthy human individuals (dated by TCRdb to 2020 to 2022). Library method: the immunoSEQ multiplex PCR assay. The table was pulled from immuneACCESS by TCRdb, which kept in-frame rearrangements only. Such tables lose some clones; where checked, under half of the loss comes from unresolved V genes, and the rest has no known cause. This sample lists about 2.1 million clones; around 93% were detected once. The biggest ten clones account for roughly 1.7% of the sample. CD8 naive samples were obtained by positive selection for CCR7 among CD45RO-negative cells, yielding a CD45RA+CCR7+ population from which TemRA cells were excluded. The sequencing sample was made of naive CD8+ T cells from PBMCs. Per the publication, the cell subset or site label means: CD45RA+CCR7+. The receptors derive from a man aged 18 to 29 in good health. Some clones in this sample may be carry-over from other donors' samples.

This clone turned up a few times. Other DNA sequences in the sample encode the same CDR3. The chain links TRBV2 to TRBJ1-1; D is uncertain. V lost 6 bases and J lost 1, with 3 bases in between. The CDR3 has 11 amino acids. Germline CDR1 reads SNHLY; CDR2 reads FYNNEI. CDR3 loop: CASSPNTEAFF. The CDR3 nucleotides are TGTGCCAGCAGCCCGAACACTGAAGCTTTCTTT. Filled out from reference TRBV2 and TRBJ1-1, the complete variable domain reads EPEVTQTPSHQVTQMGQEVILRCVPISNHLYFYWYRQILGQKVEFLVSFYNNEISEKSEIFDDQFSVERPDGSNFTLKIRSTKLEDSAMYFCASSPNTEAFFGQGTRLTVV.

The rearrangement uses TRBV30 and TRBJ2-1; no definite D call. This CDR3 is 15 amino acids long. The V gene's germline CDR1 is GTSNPN and CDR2 SVGIG (reference sequence). Trimming took off 1 base at V and 3 bases at J, with 13 bases between the two ends. CDR3 sequence: CAWSAPGSYYNEQFF. Here the CDR3 DNA reads TGTGCCTGGAGTGCCCCCGGGTCCTACTACAATGAGCAGTTCTTC.

The table lists this clone with a few counts. The chain joins TRBV29-1 to TRBJ1-1, with D tentatively TRBD1 (5 bases). Germline-derived CDR1 and CDR2 are SQVTM and ANQGSEA. There are 17 residues in the CDR3. Trimming took 4 bases from V and 0 from J, leaving 21 bases between them. CDR3 DNA sequence: TGCAGCGTTGTGAGTCAGGGATATTTGCTCATGAACACTGAAGCTTTCTTT. Translation: CSVVSQGYLLMNTEAFF.

The CDR3 DNA is TGCGCCAGCAGGACCCGACTAGCGGGAGGAGGTGATACGCAGTATTTT. Translating it yields CASRTRLAGGGDTQYF. The chain is built from TRBV5-1 and TRBJ2-3, with 13 bases identical to TRBD2. The CDR3 has 16 residues. V trimming: 5 bases; J trimming: 6 bases; junction bases outside the gene matches: 9. CDR1 is SGHRS, CDR2 YFSETQ, per germline. Full variable domain (missing parts from reference TRBV5-1 and TRBJ2-3): KAGVTQTPRYLIKTRGQQVTLSCSPISGHRSVSWYQQTPGQGLQFLFEYFSETQRNKGNFPGRFSGRQFSNSRSEMNVSTLELGDSALYLCASRTRLAGGGDTQYFGPGTRLTVL.

The chain joins TRBV15 to TRBJ2-1, with 9 bases that match TRBD2. CDR3 length: 15 amino acids. The germline V gene encodes CDR1 LNHNV and CDR2 YYDKDF (reference sequence). V shed 5 bases and J 7 bases; nucleotides not matched to a gene: 9. The CDR3 reads CATSPLREGWNEQFF. The CDR3 DNA reads TGTGCCACCAGCCCGCTGCGGGAGGGGTGGAATGAGCAGTTCTTC.

The chain couples TRBV6-1 to TRBJ2-2; D possibly uses TRBD1 or TRBD2 (5 bases each). Germline V gene sequence: CDR1 MNHNS, CDR2 SASEGT. V was shortened by 3 bases and J by 3 bases, with 8 bases between the two germline ends. The CDR3 runs to 14 residues. The CDR3 spells CASSEGRYTGELFF. CDR3 nucleotide sequence: TGTGCCAGCAGTGAGGGACGGTACACCGGGGAGCTGTTTTTT.

The rearrangement links TRBV10-3 to TRBJ1-1; 7 nucleotides align to TRBD1. V lost 6 bases to trimming and J lost 0 bases; unmatched junction nucleotides: 4. This CDR3 region has 14 residues. Germline V gene lookup returns CDR1 ENHRY and CDR2 SYGVKD. CDR3 loop: CAIRLTGMNTEAFF. DNA of the CDR3: TGTGCCATCAGGCTGACAGGGATGAACACTGAAGCTTTCTTT.

V is TRBV9 and J is TRBJ2-3; 9 nucleotides align to TRBD1. The CDR3 contains 15 residues. The germline V gene has CDR1 SGDLS and CDR2 YYNGEE. The trim removed 4 bases at V and 1 base at J, leaving 4 bases unmatched. The chain's CDR3 is CASSFRDRGTDTQYF. The CDR3 DNA is TGTGCCAGCAGCTTCCGGGACAGGGGCACAGATACGCAGTATTTT.

This chain connects TRBV27 to TRBJ2-7, with 8 bases identical to TRBD2. Trimming took 1 base from V and 3 from J; bases not matched to a gene: 5. The CDR3 has 15 residues. Germline CDR1 reads MNHEY; CDR2 reads SMNVEV (reference sequence). As DNA, the CDR3 is TGTGCCAGCAGTTTATATGGCGGGAGGAACTACGAGCAGTACTTC. This sequence encodes CASSLYGGRNYEQYF.

This chain joins TRBV4-3 and TRBJ2-7, with a possible D match to TRBD1 (6 bases). Per the germline V gene, CDR1 is LGHNA and CDR2 is YSLEER. This CDR3 spans 16 amino acids. V dropped 0 bases and J dropped 3 bases, with 15 bases sitting between them. CDR3 amino acids: CASSQDPLGQSYEQYF. CDR3 in DNA: TGCGCCAGCAGCCAAGATCCGCTAGGACAGAGCTACGAGCAGTACTTC.

This chain uses TRBV9 with TRBJ1-1; D possibly corresponds to TRBD1 (6 bases). This CDR3 contains 15 residues. V lost 1 base to trimming and J lost 4 bases, with 14 bases between them. Germline CDR1 and CDR2: SGDLS and YYNGEE. CDR3 bases: TGTGCCAGCAGCGTATCTCCGACAGGCCGCACTGAAGCTTTCTTT. This sequence encodes CASSVSPTGRTEAFF.

With respect to this clone: The sample carries other DNA sequences with the same CDR3. This chain links TRBV29-1 with TRBJ2-5, with D perhaps TRBD1 (5 bases). TRBJ2-7 matches the DNA end more closely, so the J call is doubtful. CDR1 SQVTM and CDR2 ANQGSEA come from the germline V gene. The CDR3 consists of 12 residues. The CDR3 DNA reads TGCAGCGTTCTGACAGACTCCTACGAGCAGTACTTC. This gives the protein CSVLTDSYEQYF.

V usage is TRBV14 and J usage is TRBJ2-1; D remains unclear. Trimming pared 1 base from V and 8 bases from J, leaving 6 bases between. The germline V gene has CDR1 SGHDN and CDR2 FVKESK. The CDR3 spans 12 residues. The CDR3 coding sequence is TGTGCCAGCAGCCAAGTAGGACATGAGCAGTTCTTC. Protein product: CASSQVGHEQFF. Using reference TRBV14 and TRBJ2-1 for the parts outside the CDR3, the full variable domain is EAGVTQFPSHSVIEKGQTVTLRCDPISGHDNLYWYRRVMGKEIKFLLHFVKESKQDESGMPNNRFLAERTGGTYSTLKVQPAELEDSGVYFCASSQVGHEQFFGPGTRLTVL.